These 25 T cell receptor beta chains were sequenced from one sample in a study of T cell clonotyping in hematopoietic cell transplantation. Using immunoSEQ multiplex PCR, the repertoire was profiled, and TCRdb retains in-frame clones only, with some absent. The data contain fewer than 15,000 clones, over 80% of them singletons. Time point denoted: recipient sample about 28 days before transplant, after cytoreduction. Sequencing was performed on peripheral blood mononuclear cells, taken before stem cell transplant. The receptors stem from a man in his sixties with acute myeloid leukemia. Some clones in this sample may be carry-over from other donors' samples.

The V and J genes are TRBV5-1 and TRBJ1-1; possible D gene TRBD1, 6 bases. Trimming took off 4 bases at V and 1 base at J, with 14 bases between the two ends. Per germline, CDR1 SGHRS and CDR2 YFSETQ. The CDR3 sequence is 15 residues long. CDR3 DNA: TGCGCCAGCAGCCGACGGACAGATACGAACACTGAAGCTTTCTTT. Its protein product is CASSRRTDTNTEAFF.

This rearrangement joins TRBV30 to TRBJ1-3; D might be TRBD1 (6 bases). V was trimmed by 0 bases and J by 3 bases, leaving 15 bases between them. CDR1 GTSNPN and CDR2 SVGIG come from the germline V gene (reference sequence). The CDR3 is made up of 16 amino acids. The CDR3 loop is CAWSVLGGASGNTIYF. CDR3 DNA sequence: TGTGCCTGGAGTGTACTTGGGGGCGCGAGTGGAAACACCATATATTTT.

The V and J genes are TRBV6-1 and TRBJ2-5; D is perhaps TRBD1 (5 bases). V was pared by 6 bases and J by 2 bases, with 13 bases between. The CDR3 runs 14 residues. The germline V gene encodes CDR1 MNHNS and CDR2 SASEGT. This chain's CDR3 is CASSSGLLQETQYF. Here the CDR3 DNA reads TGTGCCAGCAGCTCAGGGCTTTTACAAGAGACCCAGTACTTC.

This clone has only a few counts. The CDR3 coding sequence is TGTGCCAGCAGTGAACAGGGGGGTCAGCCCCAGCATTTT. Residues: CASSEQGGQPQHF. V usage is TRBV6-1 and J usage is TRBJ1-5, with 7 bases fitting TRBD1. The CDR3 totals 13 residues. Germline CDR1 reads MNHNS; CDR2 reads SASEGT. V shed 2 bases and J 6 bases; nucleotides not matched to a gene: 1.

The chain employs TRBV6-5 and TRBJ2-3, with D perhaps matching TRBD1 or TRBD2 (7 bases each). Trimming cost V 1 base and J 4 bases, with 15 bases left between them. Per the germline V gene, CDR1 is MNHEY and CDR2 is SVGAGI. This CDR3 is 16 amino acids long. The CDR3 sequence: CASSYFTRGGADTQYF. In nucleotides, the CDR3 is TGTGCCAGCAGTTACTTCACCAGGGGGGGAGCAGATACGCAGTATTTT.

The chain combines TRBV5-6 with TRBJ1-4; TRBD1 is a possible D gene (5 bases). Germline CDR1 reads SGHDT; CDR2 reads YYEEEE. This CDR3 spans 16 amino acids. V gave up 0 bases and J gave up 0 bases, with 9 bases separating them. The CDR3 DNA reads TGTGCCAGCAGCTTGGTCGGACATACAACTAATGAAAAACTGTTTTTT. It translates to CASSLVGHTTNEKLFF.

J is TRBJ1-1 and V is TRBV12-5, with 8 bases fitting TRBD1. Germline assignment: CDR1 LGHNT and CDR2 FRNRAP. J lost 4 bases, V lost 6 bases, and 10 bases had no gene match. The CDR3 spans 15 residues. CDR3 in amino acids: CASGDRTGTGTEAFF. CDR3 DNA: TGTGCTAGTGGGGACCGGACAGGGACGGGCACTGAAGCTTTCTTT.

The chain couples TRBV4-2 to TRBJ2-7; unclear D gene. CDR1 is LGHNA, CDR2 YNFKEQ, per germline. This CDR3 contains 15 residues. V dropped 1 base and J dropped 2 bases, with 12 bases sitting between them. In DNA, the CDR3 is TGTGCCAGCAGCCAAGGTGTCACTCCCGCCTACGAGCAGTACTTC. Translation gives CASSQGVTPAYEQYF.

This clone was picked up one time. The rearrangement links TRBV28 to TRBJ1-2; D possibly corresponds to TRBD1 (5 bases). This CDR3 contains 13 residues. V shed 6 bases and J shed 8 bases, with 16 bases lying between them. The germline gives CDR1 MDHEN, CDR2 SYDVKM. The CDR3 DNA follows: TGTGCCAGCAGCCCCCCGTTAGGGGCAGGCTACACCTTC. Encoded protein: CASSPPLGAGYTF.

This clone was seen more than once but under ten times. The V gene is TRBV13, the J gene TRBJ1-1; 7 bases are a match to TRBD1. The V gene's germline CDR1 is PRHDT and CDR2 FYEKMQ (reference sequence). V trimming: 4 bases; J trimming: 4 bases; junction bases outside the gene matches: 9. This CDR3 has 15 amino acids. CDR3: CASSSARQGGTEAFF. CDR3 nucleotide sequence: TGTGCCAGCAGCTCCGCACGACAGGGAGGCACTGAAGCTTTCTTT.

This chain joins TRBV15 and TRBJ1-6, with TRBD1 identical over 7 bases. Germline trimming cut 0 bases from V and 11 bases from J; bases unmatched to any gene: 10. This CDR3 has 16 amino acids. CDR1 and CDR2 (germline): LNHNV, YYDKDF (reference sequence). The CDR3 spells CATSRDETGVVTPLHF. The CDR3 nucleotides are TGTGCCACCAGCAGAGATGAAACAGGGGTCGTGACACCCCTCCACTTT.

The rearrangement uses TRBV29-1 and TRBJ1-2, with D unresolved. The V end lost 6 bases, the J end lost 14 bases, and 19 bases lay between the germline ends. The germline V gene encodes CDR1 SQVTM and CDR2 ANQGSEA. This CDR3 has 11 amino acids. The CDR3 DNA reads TGCAGCGTCCGGACCGAATCGGTTGGTACCTTC. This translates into CSVRTESVGTF.

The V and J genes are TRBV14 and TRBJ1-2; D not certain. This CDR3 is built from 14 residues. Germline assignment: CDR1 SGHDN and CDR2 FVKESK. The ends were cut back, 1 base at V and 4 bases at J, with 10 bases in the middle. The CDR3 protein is CASSQGKGAYGYTF. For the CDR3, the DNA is TGTGCCAGCAGCCAAGGAAAGGGCGCCTATGGCTACACCTTC.

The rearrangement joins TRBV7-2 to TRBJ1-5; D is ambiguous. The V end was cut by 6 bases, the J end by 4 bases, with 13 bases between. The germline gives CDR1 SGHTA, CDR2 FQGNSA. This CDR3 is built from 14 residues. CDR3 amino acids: CASRSDGVNQPQHF. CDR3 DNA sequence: TGTGCCAGCAGATCGGACGGGGTTAATCAGCCCCAGCATTTT. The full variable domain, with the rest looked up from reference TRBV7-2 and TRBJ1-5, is GAGVSQSPSNKVTEKGKDVELRCDPISGHTALYWYRQSLGQGLEFLIYFQGNSAPDKSGLPSDRFSAERTGGSVSTLTIQRTQQEDSAVYLCASRSDGVNQPQHFGDGTRLSIL.

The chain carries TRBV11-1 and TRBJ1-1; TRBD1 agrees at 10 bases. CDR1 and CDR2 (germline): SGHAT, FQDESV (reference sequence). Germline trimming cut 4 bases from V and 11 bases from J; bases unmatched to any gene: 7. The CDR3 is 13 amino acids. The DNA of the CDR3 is TGTGCCAGCAGCTACGGACAGGGGGAGACGGCTTTCTTT. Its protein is CASSYGQGETAFF.

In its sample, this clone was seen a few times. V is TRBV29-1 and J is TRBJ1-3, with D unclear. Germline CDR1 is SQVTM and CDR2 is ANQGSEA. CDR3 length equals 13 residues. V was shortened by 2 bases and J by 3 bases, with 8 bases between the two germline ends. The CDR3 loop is CSVEQANGNTIYF. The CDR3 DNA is TGCAGCGTTGAACAGGCTAATGGAAACACCATATATTTT.

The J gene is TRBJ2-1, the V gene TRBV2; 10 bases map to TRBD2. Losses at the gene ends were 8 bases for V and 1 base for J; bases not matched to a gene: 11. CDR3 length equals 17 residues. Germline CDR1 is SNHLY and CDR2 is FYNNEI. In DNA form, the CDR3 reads TGTGCCAGCTTGAGCGGGGGGGCTTTTATTTCCTACAATGAGCAGTTCTTC. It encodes CASLSGGAFISYNEQFF.

The CDR3 coding sequence is TGTGCCAGCAGCCCGCCGGGACAGGGTACACCCCTCCACTTT. Protein: CASSPPGQGTPLHF. This rearrangement joins TRBV4-2 to TRBJ1-6, with 9 positions matching TRBD1. The CDR3 runs to 14 residues. CDR1 is LGHNA, CDR2 YNFKEQ, per germline. Trimming at V came to 4 bases and at J to 11 bases, leaving 6 bases not matched to a gene.

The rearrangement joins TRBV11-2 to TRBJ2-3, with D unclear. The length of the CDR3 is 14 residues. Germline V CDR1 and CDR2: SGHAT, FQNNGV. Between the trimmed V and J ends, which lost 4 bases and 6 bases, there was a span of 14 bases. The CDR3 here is CASSSSTAWDTQYF. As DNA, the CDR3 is TGTGCCAGCAGCTCTTCGACGGCCTGGGATACGCAGTATTTT.

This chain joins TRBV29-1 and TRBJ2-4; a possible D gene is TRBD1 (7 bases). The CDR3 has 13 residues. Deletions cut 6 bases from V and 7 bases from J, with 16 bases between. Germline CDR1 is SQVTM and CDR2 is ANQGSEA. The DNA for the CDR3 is TGCAGCGTGGAAAGGGACAGCGGGAACATTCAGTACTTC. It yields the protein CSVERDSGNIQYF. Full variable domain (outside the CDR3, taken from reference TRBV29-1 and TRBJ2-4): SAVISQKPSRDICQRGTSLTIQCQVDSQVTMMFWYRQQPGQSLTLIATANQGSEATYESGFVIDKFPISRPNLTFSTLTVSNMSPEDSSIYLCSVERDSGNIQYFGAGTRLSVL.

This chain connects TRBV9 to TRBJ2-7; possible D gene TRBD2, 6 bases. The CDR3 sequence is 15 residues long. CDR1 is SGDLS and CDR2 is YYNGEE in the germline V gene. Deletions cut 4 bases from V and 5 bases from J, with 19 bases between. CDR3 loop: CASSPRLVAFHEQYF. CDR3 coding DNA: TGTGCCAGCAGCCCCCGACTAGTGGCTTTCCACGAGCAGTACTTC.

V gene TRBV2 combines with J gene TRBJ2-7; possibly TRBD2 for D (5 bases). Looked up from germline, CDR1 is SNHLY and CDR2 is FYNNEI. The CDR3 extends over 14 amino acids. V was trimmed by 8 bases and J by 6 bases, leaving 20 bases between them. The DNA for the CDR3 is TGTGCCAGCGAAGTGGCAGCCGGAGGAGGCGAGCAGTACTTC. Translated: CASEVAAGGGEQYF.

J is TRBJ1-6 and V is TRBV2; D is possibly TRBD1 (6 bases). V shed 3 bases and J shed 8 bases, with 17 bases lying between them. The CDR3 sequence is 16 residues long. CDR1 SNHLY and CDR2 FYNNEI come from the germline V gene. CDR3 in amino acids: CASSDGGALRHSPLHF. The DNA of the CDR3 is TGTGCCAGCAGTGATGGGGGGGCCCTTAGGCATTCACCCCTCCACTTT.

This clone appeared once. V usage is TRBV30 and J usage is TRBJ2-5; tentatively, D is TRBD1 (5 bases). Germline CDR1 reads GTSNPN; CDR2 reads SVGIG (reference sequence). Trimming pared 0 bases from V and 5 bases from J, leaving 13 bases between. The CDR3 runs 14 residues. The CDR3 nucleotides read TGTGCCTGGAGTGTACCTAGGGGTGGTGAGACCCAGTACTTC. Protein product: CAWSVPRGGETQYF.

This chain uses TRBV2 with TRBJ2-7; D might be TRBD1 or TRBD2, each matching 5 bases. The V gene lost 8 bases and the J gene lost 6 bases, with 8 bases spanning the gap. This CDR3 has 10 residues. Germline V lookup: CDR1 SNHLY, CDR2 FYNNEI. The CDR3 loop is CASVGGEQYF. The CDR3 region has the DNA TGTGCCAGCGTTGGGGGCGAGCAGTACTTC.